A single T cell receptor beta chain is shown here with its context. This entry belongs to a study of control samples from healthy donors and cancer patients. Measured with immunoSEQ multiplex PCR; TCRdb has only the in-frame clones, and not every one. The sample yields around 120,000 clones, about 88% seen once. This CDR3 has 13 amino acids. Per the germline V gene, CDR1 is MRHNA and CDR2 is SNTAGT. The gene calls are TRBV6-4 and TRBJ2-7, with 9 bases fitting TRBD2. Sample: blood. The sequence was obtained from a woman in her 70s in good health. The CDR3 loop reads CARGREGSYEQYF. CDR3 DNA: TGTGCAAGAGGGCGGGAGGGCTCCTACGAGCAGTACTTC.